A single sample is the source of the 14 T cell receptor beta chains below, sequenced in a study of blood T cell repertoires in COVID-19. Sequencing used immunoSEQ multiplex PCR; TCRdb keeps in-frame clones, though not all of them. The sample holds approximately 230,000 clones, around 88% seen once. Sequenced material: peripheral blood. These receptors were collected from a man aged 80 or over with acute or convalescent COVID-19.

This chain links TRBV7-2 with TRBJ2-5, with TRBD2 matching 8 bases. This CDR3 contains 14 residues. With V trimmed by 2 bases and J by 7 bases, 6 bases remained unmatched. Germline CDR1 SGHTA, CDR2 FQGNSA. The CDR3 coding sequence is TGTGCCAGCAGCTTATCCGGGGCGGGAGGGACCCAGTACTTC. This sequence encodes CASSLSGAGGTQYF. The full variable domain, completed using reference TRBV7-2 and TRBJ2-5, is GAGVSQSPSNKVTEKGKDVELRCDPISGHTALYWYRQSLGQGLEFLIYFQGNSAPDKSGLPSDRFSAERTGGSVSTLTIQRTQQEDSAVYLCASSLSGAGGTQYFGPGTRLLVL.

This clone was seen a few times. The chain employs TRBV12-5 and TRBJ2-2; no reliable D call. V lost 2 bases and J 1 base, leaving 8 bases between the germline ends. From germline, CDR1 is LGHNT and CDR2 FRNRAP. This CDR3 has 15 residues. The CDR3 loop is CASGLYERNTGELFF. CDR3 bases: TGTGCTAGTGGTTTGTATGAGCGGAACACCGGGGAGCTGTTTTTT.

V gene TRBV30 combines with J gene TRBJ1-6; TRBD1 aligns across 12 bases. Germline CDR1 and CDR2: GTSNPN and SVGIG (reference sequence). After removal of 4 bases from V and 10 bases from J, the junction contained 11 bases not matched to a gene. This CDR3 region has 16 residues. In nucleotides, the CDR3 is TGTGCCTGGACCCTAAAGGGGACAGGGGGCTTCTCACCCCTCCACTTT. Its protein is CAWTLKGTGGFSPLHF.

This clone appeared a single time. The chain uses TRBV6-5 and TRBJ2-2; 10 bases fit TRBD2. The junction had 7 bases not matched to a gene; V was cut back by 6 bases and J by 9 bases. Germline CDR1 and CDR2: MNHEY and SVGAGI. This CDR3 spans 14 amino acids. The CDR3 here is CASRASGGWRELFF. The CDR3 DNA follows: TGTGCCAGCAGAGCTAGCGGGGGTTGGCGGGAGCTGTTTTTT.

This rearrangement joins TRBV7-9 to TRBJ2-1, with D uncertain. V dropped 5 bases and J dropped 3 bases, with 5 bases sitting between them. This CDR3 has 12 amino acids. Germline V gives CDR1 SEHNR, CDR2 FQNEAQ (reference sequence). The CDR3 sequence is CASSQLYNEQFF. DNA of the CDR3: TGTGCCAGCAGCCAACTCTACAATGAGCAGTTCTTC.

This clone was seen only a few times. The chain couples TRBV5-1 to TRBJ2-1; possibly TRBD2 for D (6 bases). The germline V and J ends were trimmed by 4 bases and 5 bases, with 16 bases remaining between them. Germline V lookup: CDR1 SGHRS, CDR2 YFSETQ. The CDR3 has 15 amino acids. The CDR3 sequence: CASSHGGGVDNEQFF. CDR3 DNA: TGCGCCAGCAGCCATGGAGGAGGGGTGGACAATGAGCAGTTCTTC.

In regard to this clone: At one end the junction does not follow the germline gene, possibly because of a read error. The rearrangement uses TRBV6-5 and TRBJ2-1; D uncertain. CDR3 size: 12 residues. CDR1 MNHEY and CDR2 SVGAGI come from the germline V gene. The CDR3 DNA follows: TGTGCCAGCAGTCCAACCGACAATGAGCAATTCTTC. As protein: CASSPTDNEQFF.

J is TRBJ1-1 and V is TRBV12-5; tentative D call: TRBD1 (5 bases). The V and J ends lost 9 bases and 7 bases respectively, with 15 bases between them. The length of the CDR3 is 12 residues. The germline V gene has CDR1 LGHNT and CDR2 FRNRAP. The CDR3 loop is CASKAGGVEAFF. The CDR3 nucleotides read TGTGCTAGCAAGGCCGGGGGGGTTGAAGCTTTCTTT.

The chain combines TRBV30 with TRBJ2-7, with D perhaps TRBD2 (5 bases). V lost 0 bases, J lost 0 bases, and 12 bases lay in between. Germline CDR1 and CDR2: GTSNPN and SVGIG (reference sequence). This CDR3 region has 15 residues. The CDR3 loop is CAWSVRSSASYEQYF. In nucleotides, the CDR3 is TGTGCCTGGAGTGTACGAAGTAGCGCCTCCTACGAGCAGTACTTC. Full variable domain (remainder filled in from reference TRBV30 and TRBJ2-7): SQTIHQWPATLVQPVGSPLSLECTVEGTSNPNLYWYRQAAGRGLQLLFYSVGIGQISSEVPQNLSASRPQDRQFILSSKKLLLSDSGFYLCAWSVRSSASYEQYFGPGTRLTVT.

V and J are TRBV3-1 (or the pseudogene TRBV3-2) and TRBJ2-7; 8 nucleotides agree with TRBD1. The trim removed 1 base at V and 6 bases at J, leaving 11 bases unmatched. This CDR3 has 16 residues. Per the germline V gene, CDR1 is LGHDT and CDR2 is YNNKEL (reference sequence). CDR3 in DNA: TGTGCCAGCAGCCAAGGAGGGGCCAGGGGGCGAGGCGAGCAGTACTTC. Translating gives CASSQGGARGRGEQYF.

V gene TRBV7-9 combines with J gene TRBJ1-3, with 10 nucleotides matching TRBD1. The CDR3 is made up of 17 amino acids. V lost 3 bases to trimming and J lost 8 bases; unmatched junction nucleotides: 13. Germline V CDR1 and CDR2: SEHNR, FQNEAQ (reference sequence). CDR3 loop: CASSFRLTGGVGDTIYF. CDR3 nucleotides: TGTGCCAGCAGCTTTCGCTTGACAGGGGGCGTCGGGGACACCATATATTTT.

The genes are TRBV3-1 (or the pseudogene TRBV3-2) and TRBJ2-1; 9 nucleotides line up with TRBD2. The CDR3 is made up of 15 amino acids. V lost 3 bases, J lost 5 bases, and 5 bases stayed unmatched. CDR1 is LGHDT, CDR2 YNNKEL, per germline (reference sequence). Here the CDR3 reads CASSQAGGPHNEQFF. The CDR3 nucleotides are TGTGCCAGCAGCCAGGCGGGAGGGCCCCACAATGAGCAGTTCTTC.

The V call is TRBV10-3, the J call TRBJ1-3; D uncertain. This CDR3 contains 14 residues. Trimming stripped 10 bases from V and 0 bases from J, with 13 bases between. CDR1 and CDR2 from the germline V gene are ENHRY and SYGVKD. CDR3 protein: CATTEESSGNTIYF. CDR3 sequence (DNA): TGTGCCACCACCGAGGAAAGCTCTGGAAACACCATATATTTT.

This sequence joins TRBV28 and TRBJ2-7; D not certain. There are 12 residues in the CDR3. Germline assignment: CDR1 MDHEN and CDR2 SYDVKM. Trimming left V 6 bases short and J 4 bases short, with 10 bases between. Here the CDR3 DNA reads TGTGCCAGCAGGGTCTCAGAATACGAGCAGTACTTC. This translates into CASRVSEYEQYF.